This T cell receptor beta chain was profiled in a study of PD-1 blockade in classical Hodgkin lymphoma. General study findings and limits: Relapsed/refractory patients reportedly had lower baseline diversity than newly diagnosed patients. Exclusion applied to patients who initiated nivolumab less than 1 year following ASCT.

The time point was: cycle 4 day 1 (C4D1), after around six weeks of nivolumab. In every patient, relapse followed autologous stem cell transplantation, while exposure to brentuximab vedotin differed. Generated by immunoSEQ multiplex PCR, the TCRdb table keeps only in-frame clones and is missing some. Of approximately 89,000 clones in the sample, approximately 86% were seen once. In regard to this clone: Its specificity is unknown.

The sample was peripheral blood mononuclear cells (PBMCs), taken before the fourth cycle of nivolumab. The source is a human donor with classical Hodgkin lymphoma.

The CDR3 region is CASSSRTTHAGELFF. Here the CDR3 DNA reads TGTGCCAGCAGCTCCAGGACTACTCACGCCGGGGAGCTGTTTTTT. The rearrangement uses TRBV7-2 and TRBJ2-2; D perhaps matches TRBD2 (6 bases). V was shortened by 4 bases and J by 6 bases, with 15 bases between the two germline ends. Looked up from germline, CDR1 is SGHTA and CDR2 is FQGNSA. The CDR3 length is 15 residues.